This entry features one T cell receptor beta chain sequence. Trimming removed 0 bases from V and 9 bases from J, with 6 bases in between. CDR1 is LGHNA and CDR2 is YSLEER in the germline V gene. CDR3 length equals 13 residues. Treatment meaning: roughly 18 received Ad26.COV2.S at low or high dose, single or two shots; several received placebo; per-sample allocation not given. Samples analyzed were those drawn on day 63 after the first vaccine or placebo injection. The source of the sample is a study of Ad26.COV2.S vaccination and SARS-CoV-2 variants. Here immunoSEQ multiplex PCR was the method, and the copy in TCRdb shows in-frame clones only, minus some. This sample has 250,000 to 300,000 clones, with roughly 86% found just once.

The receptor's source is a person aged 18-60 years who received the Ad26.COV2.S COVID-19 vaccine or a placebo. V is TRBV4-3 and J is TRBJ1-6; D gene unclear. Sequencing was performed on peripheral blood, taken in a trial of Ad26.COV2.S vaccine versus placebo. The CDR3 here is CASSQDWRSPLHF. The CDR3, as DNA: TGCGCCAGCAGCCAAGATTGGCGTTCACCCCTCCACTTT.